Reported below is one T cell receptor (beta chain). This sample was included in a study of T cell responses to AZD1222 COVID-19 vaccine. The CDR3 is 13 residues long. Trimming removed 2 bases at V and 1 base at J, with 5 bases between. Repertoires were generated with immunoSEQ multiplex PCR, while TCRdb's copy carries only in-frame clones and drops some. Of 150,000 to 200,000 clones in the sample, 90% were seen once. The chain has TRBV12-3 or TRBV12-4 and TRBJ1-2; D is unresolved. This receptor was identified in an adult who received the AZD1222 COVID-19 vaccine. The sequencing used peripheral blood, collected 28 days after the second AZD1222 dose. The CDR3 DNA reads as TGTGCCAGCAGTTTAATCATTAACTATGGCTACACCTTC. Encoded protein: CASSLIINYGYTF.